The rows below give T cell receptor beta chains drawn from one sample of a study of CD8+ T cells in alopecia areata. Assay: immunoSEQ multiplex PCR; the TCRdb copy retains only in-frame clones and omits some. Altogether approximately 210,000 clones are present, over 60% being singletons, with the ten largest covering over 1%. The sequences come from CD4+ T cells sorted from blood, collected around week 44, from a patient treated with tofacitinib. The source of these receptors is a human donor with alopecia areata. CDR3s include the opening cysteine and the closing phenylalanine or tryptophan. The order of the fields is D gene, V gene, J gene, CDR3 protein. A D gene is named only where the DNA matches it firmly.

.,TRBV27,TRBJ1-1,CASSSRRITEAFF
.,TRBV29-1,TRBJ2-2,CSVGVASGTGELFF
.,TRBV5-1,TRBJ1-1,CASSYKVNTEAFF
TRBD2,TRBV29-1,TRBJ2-5,CSGDLAGGETQYF
TRBD1,TRBV25-1,TRBJ2-2,CASCGTGQTGELFF
.,TRBV28,TRBJ2-6,CASSLFLGAGANVLTF
TRBD1,TRBV30,TRBJ2-2,CAWGTGGVGELFF
TRBD1,TRBV9,TRBJ1-2,CASSVGQGMGYGYTF
.,TRBV28,TRBJ1-6,CASSYAGRDSPLHF
TRBD1,TRBV19,TRBJ2-5,CASSPRTGMETQYF
TRBD1,TRBV7-2,TRBJ2-7,CASSSGTGPYEQYF
TRBD2,TRBV10-1,TRBJ2-1,CASSETLAGGQNEQFF
.,TRBV29-1,TRBJ2-4,CSVEDNRLAKNIQYF
.,TRBV5-6,TRBJ1-4,CASSGVGEKLFF
TRBD1,TRBV6-5,TRBJ1-2,CASSQTGGVGYTF
.,TRBV4-3,TRBJ1-5,CASSPRVSSNQPQHF
.,TRBV30,TRBJ2-1,CAWSVRANEQFF
TRBD1,TRBV2,TRBJ1-6,CASTGQVGNSPLHF
.,TRBV5-1,TRBJ2-3,CASNQISTDTQYF
.,TRBV29-1,TRBJ2-1,CSAEAVLGQQEQFF
TRBD2,TRBV30,TRBJ2-2,CAGTSGGRNTGELFF
TRBD1,TRBV18,TRBJ2-2,CASSPPRRGQNGELFF
.,TRBV5-4,TRBJ2-3,CASRTPGADTQYF
TRBD2,TRBV6-5,TRBJ2-7,CASSPGGRYEQYF
.,TRBV29-1,TRBJ2-7,CSVSSLGYEQYF
.,TRBV10-3,TRBJ1-5,CAISEGAGNQPQHF
.,TRBV29-1,TRBJ2-3,CSVAGEKGNTDTQYF
.,TRBV19,TRBJ2-7,CASSIGSRGSYEQYF
.,TRBV14,TRBJ2-3,CASSQGSTTDTQYF
TRBD1,TRBV11-2,TRBJ1-4,CASSSTRGSQEKLFF
.,TRBV10-2,TRBJ1-4,CASRTSNEKLFF
.,TRBV29-1,TRBJ1-1,CSVEGPLGDTEAFF
.,TRBV6-5,TRBJ1-5,CASSQSNQPQHF
.,TRBV6-6,TRBJ1-5,CASSYSGDRFLQPQHF
TRBD1,TRBV25-1,TRBJ1-5,CASRQGINQPQHF
.,TRBV30,TRBJ1-2,CAWSVRGARNGYTF
.,TRBV29-1,TRBJ2-5,CSVGPKLGETQYF
.,TRBV10-3,TRBJ2-1,CAISEPMRGAYNEQFF
TRBD1,TRBV5-6,TRBJ2-1,CASSGTFGTGSYNEQFF
.,TRBV7-3,TRBJ2-5,CASSLKLETQYF
TRBD2,TRBV5-1,TRBJ2-5,CASSPRNFQGLADKETQYF
.,TRBV2,TRBJ1-6,CASIEWDNSPLHF
TRBD1,TRBV30,TRBJ1-5,CAWSGQGRQPQHF
.,TRBV29-1,TRBJ1-5,CSVGGEGGQPQHF
.,TRBV2,TRBJ1-2,CASSEAQGYGYTF
.,TRBV6-5,TRBJ2-7,CASSDKFYEQYF
.,TRBV25-1,TRBJ2-5,CATRQQETQYF
TRBD1,TRBV30,TRBJ1-5,CAWSVGDRARQPQHF
TRBD2,TRBV29-1,TRBJ2-2,CSVVGAGVTGELFF
.,TRBV4-1,TRBJ1-1,CASSRSLPNTEAFF
.,TRBV29-1,.,CSVRGPGQNILEQYF
.,TRBV2,TRBJ2-6,CASSEGGTRGWANVLTF
TRBD1,TRBV7-8,TRBJ2-3,CASSLRDRVTDTQYF
.,TRBV30,TRBJ1-1,CAWDGRNTEAFF
.,TRBV18,TRBJ2-7,CASSPEYEQYF